Sequencing of this T cell receptor (beta chain) was carried out in a study of T cell repertoires in cytomegalovirus infection. Each CDR3 protein gets one entry after TCRdb re-called the reads with MiXCR. The sample records 900,000 to 950,000 distinct CDR3 sequences, about 33% being singletons. This clonotype was recorded many times. Its antigen is unknown. Study findings and constraints: Cumulated frequencies of public TCR beta families served to identify carriers of CMV plus the relevant HLA.

The material sequenced was cultured CD8+ T cells from PBMCs, taken from culture after CMV antigen stimulation. The clonotype was recovered from a human donor in good health (CMV status not recorded). Some clones in this sample may be carry-over from other donors' samples.

For the CDR3, the DNA is TGTGCCAGCAGCTCTCGAAGAGCGGGGGGGCCGGACAATGAGCAGTTCTTC. Translated, it gives CASSSRRAGGPDNEQFF. V is TRBV7-3 and J is TRBJ2-1; TRBD2 matches at 10 bases. The CDR3 runs 17 residues. The germline V gene has CDR1 SGHTA and CDR2 FQGTGA. V dropped 4 bases and J dropped 5; count of bases not matched to a gene: 11. The variable domain in full, completed from reference TRBV7-3 and TRBJ2-1, reads GAGVSQTPSNKVTEKGKYVELRCDPISGHTALYWYRQSLGQGPEFLIYFQGTGAADDSGLPNDRFFAVRPEGSVSTLKIQRTERGDSAVYLCASSSRRAGGPDNEQFFGPGTRLTVL.